A single sample is the source of the 27 T cell receptor beta chains below, sequenced in a study of blood T cell repertoires in COVID-19. The method was immunoSEQ multiplex PCR; TCRdb's version includes in-frame clones alone and lacks a portion of them. Found here are about 250,000 clones, around 86% of them singletons; the top ten hold approximately 0.85%. Sequenced input: peripheral blood. The receptors were gathered from a woman in her thirties or forties who had recovered from COVID-19.

V gene TRBV5-1 combines with J gene TRBJ2-2, with no clear D. Germline V lookup: CDR1 SGHRS, CDR2 YFSETQ. The CDR3 contains 14 residues. Trimming removed 0 bases from V and 4 bases from J, with 7 bases in between. CDR3 in DNA: TGCGCCAGCAGCTTGGTGCCCAGCACCGGGGAGCTGTTTTTT. Protein product: CASSLVPSTGELFF. The full variable domain, its missing parts supplied by reference TRBV5-1 and TRBJ2-2, is KAGVTQTPRYLIKTRGQQVTLSCSPISGHRSVSWYQQTPGQGLQFLFEYFSETQRNKGNFPGRFSGRQFSNSRSEMNVSTLELGDSALYLCASSLVPSTGELFFGEGSRLTVL.

The chain has TRBV24-1 and TRBJ2-6, with D unresolved. Trimming took 4 bases from V and 0 from J, leaving 3 bases between them. The length of the CDR3 is 14 residues. The V gene's germline CDR1 is KGHDR and CDR2 SFDVKD. The CDR3 reads CATSEASGANVLTF. As DNA, the CDR3 is TGTGCCACCAGTGAGGCCTCTGGGGCCAACGTCCTGACTTTC.

The chain combines TRBV30 with TRBJ2-1; the match to TRBD1 covers 9 bases. CDR1 and CDR2 from the germline V gene are GTSNPN and SVGIG (reference sequence). J gave up 6 bases and V 5 bases, and 20 bases lay outside the gene matches. The CDR3 is 18 amino acids. CDR3: CAWAPGQGFLAASNEQFF. In DNA, the CDR3 is TGTGCCTGGGCCCCGGGACAGGGCTTCCTCGCGGCCTCCAATGAGCAGTTCTTC.

J is TRBJ1-1 and V is TRBV6-2 or TRBV6-3; D might be TRBD1 (5 bases). CDR3 size: 16 residues. The germline CDR1 and CDR2 sequences are MNHEY and SVGEGT. Trimming shortened V by 2 bases and J by 5 bases, and 18 bases separated the two germline ends. DNA of the CDR3: TGTGCCAGCAGTTACGGGCCAGGGAGGGTAAGTACTGAAGCTTTCTTT. As protein: CASSYGPGRVSTEAFF.

The chain recombines TRBV2 with TRBJ1-1; D unclear. Trimming took 5 bases from V and 5 from J, leaving 12 bases between them. Germline-derived CDR1 and CDR2 are SNHLY and FYNNEI. The CDR3 is 13 residues long. The CDR3 region has the DNA TGTGCCAGCAGTACCGGGGTCCGGACTGAAGCTTTCTTT. Translating gives CASSTGVRTEAFF.

The chain has TRBV20-1 and TRBJ1-2; maybe TRBD1 (5 bases). This CDR3 region has 13 residues. V dropped 3 bases and J dropped 4 bases, with 12 bases sitting between them. Germline CDR1 reads DFQATT; CDR2 reads SNEGSKA (reference sequence). The CDR3 region is CSASLDTPYGYTF. The CDR3 bases are TGCAGTGCTAGTCTGGACACACCCTATGGCTACACCTTC.

The rearrangement uses TRBV7-3 and TRBJ2-1; possible D gene TRBD2, 7 bases. Germline V gives CDR1 SGHTA, CDR2 FQGTGA. The V end was cut by 5 bases, the J end by 7 bases, with 21 bases between. The CDR3 covers 16 residues. This CDR3 is CASSPAGASGPNEQFF. The CDR3 coding sequence is TGTGCCAGCAGCCCTGCGGGGGCTAGCGGCCCGAATGAGCAGTTCTTC.

The CDR3: CASSSARAGTDTQYF. DNA of the CDR3: TGTGCCAGCAGCTCTGCCAGGGCCGGCACAGATACGCAGTATTTT. The chain employs TRBV13 and TRBJ2-3, with D possibly matching TRBD1 (5 bases). The CDR3 is 15 amino acids. The germline V gene encodes CDR1 PRHDT and CDR2 FYEKMQ (reference sequence). The V and J ends lost 4 bases and 1 base respectively, with 12 bases between them.

The rearrangement links TRBV24-1 to TRBJ2-2, with 8 bases matching TRBD1. Germline V lookup: CDR1 KGHDR, CDR2 SFDVKD. V dropped 3 bases and J dropped 7; count of bases not matched to a gene: 6. This CDR3 is built from 15 residues. CDR3 sequence: CATSDAGGAFGELFF. The DNA of the CDR3 is TGTGCCACCAGTGATGCAGGGGGCGCGTTCGGGGAGCTGTTTTTT.

The chain carries TRBV7-9 and TRBJ2-7; 10 bases align to TRBD2. The length of the CDR3 is 15 residues. The V gene end was trimmed by 2 bases and the J gene end by 7 bases; junction bases not matched to a gene: 8. In germline, CDR1 is SEHNR, CDR2 FQNEAQ (reference sequence). The CDR3 DNA reads as TGTGCCAGCAGCTTACAAGCGGGAGGGCCGTATGAGCAGTACTTC. Translated: CASSLQAGGPYEQYF.

The chain couples TRBV5-1 to TRBJ2-2; the D gene is possibly TRBD1 (6 bases). The germline CDR1 and CDR2 sequences are SGHRS and YFSETQ. The V and J ends lost 9 bases and 5 bases respectively, with 11 bases between them. This CDR3 is built from 12 residues. The CDR3 sequence is CATAGETGELFF. The CDR3 coding sequence is TGCGCCACCGCAGGGGAGACCGGGGAGCTGTTTTTT.

This clone was recorded a few times. This chain uses TRBV7-9 with TRBJ2-7; 11 positions agree with TRBD2. Losses at the gene ends were 5 bases for V and 3 bases for J; bases not matched to a gene: 6. From germline, CDR1 is SEHNR and CDR2 FQNEAQ (reference sequence). The CDR3 loop spans 15 amino acids. CDR3 sequence (DNA): TGTGCCAGCAGCCTAACCGGGACTAGCGGCTACGAGCAGTACTTC. Encoded protein: CASSLTGTSGYEQYF.

J is TRBJ2-5 and V is TRBV19; 9 bases are shared with TRBD1. CDR3 length: 15 amino acids. V lost 6 bases and J lost 5; bases outside the gene matches: 10. The germline V gene encodes CDR1 LNHDA and CDR2 SQIVND (reference sequence). The CDR3, as DNA: TGTGCCAGTAGGGGACAGGGCGGGAGTCAGGAGACCCAGTACTTC. Its translation is CASRGQGGSQETQYF.

This clone was recorded a few times. This rearrangement joins TRBV7-9 to TRBJ2-7, with 9 bases identical to TRBD2. This CDR3 has 15 amino acids. From germline, CDR1 is SEHNR and CDR2 FQNEAQ (reference sequence). V shed 1 base, J shed 3 bases, and the junction held 4 bases outside the gene matches. The CDR3: CASSLGTSANYEQYF. In nucleotides, the CDR3 is TGTGCCAGCAGCTTAGGGACTAGCGCGAACTACGAGCAGTACTTC.

This chain uses TRBV3-1 (or the pseudogene TRBV3-2) with TRBJ1-6, with 7 positions matching TRBD1. Germline V lookup: CDR1 LGHDT, CDR2 YNNKEL (reference sequence). The CDR3 extends over 14 amino acids. The junction had 1 base not matched to a gene; V was cut back by 1 base and J by 7 bases. The CDR3: CASSQVGGNSPLHF. Here the CDR3 DNA reads TGTGCCAGCAGCCAAGTAGGGGGCAATTCACCCCTCCACTTT.

The chain employs TRBV30 and TRBJ1-5; TRBD1 is a possible D gene (5 bases). The CDR3 is made up of 14 amino acids. The V and J ends lost 0 bases and 4 bases respectively, with 10 bases between them. Germline V lookup: CDR1 GTSNPN, CDR2 SVGIG (reference sequence). CDR3 in amino acids: CAWSVNGGNQPQHF. Here the CDR3 DNA reads TGTGCCTGGAGTGTAAACGGGGGGAATCAGCCCCAGCATTTT. Full variable domain (outside the CDR3, taken from reference TRBV30 and TRBJ1-5): SQTIHQWPATLVQPVGSPLSLECTVEGTSNPNLYWYRQAAGRGLQLLFYSVGIGQISSEVPQNLSASRPQDRQFILSSKKLLLSDSGFYLCAWSVNGGNQPQHFGDGTRLSIL.

The chain recombines TRBV2 with TRBJ2-6, with TRBD2 as a possible D gene (6 bases). Germline loops: CDR1 SNHLY, CDR2 FYNNEI. V was shortened by 3 bases and J by 0 bases, with 6 bases between the two germline ends. CDR3 length equals 15 residues. The CDR3 loop is CASSEDYSGANVLTF. CDR3 in DNA: TGTGCCAGCAGTGAGGACTACTCTGGGGCCAACGTCCTGACTTTC.

The chain employs TRBV19 and TRBJ2-3; 9 positions match TRBD2. This CDR3 is built from 18 residues. Germline CDR1 and CDR2: LNHDA and SQIVND (reference sequence). The V gene end was trimmed by 7 bases and the J gene end by 4 bases; junction bases not matched to a gene: 18. The CDR3 here is CASNPTMGIAGAPDTQYF. CDR3 nucleotide sequence: TGTGCCAGTAACCCGACCATGGGGATAGCGGGAGCCCCAGATACGCAGTATTTT.

The chain couples TRBV7-2 to TRBJ2-3; 10 bases map to TRBD2. The germline V gene encodes CDR1 SGHTA and CDR2 FQGNSA. Losses at the gene ends were 4 bases for V and 2 bases for J; bases not matched to a gene: 6. The CDR3 consists of 16 residues. The CDR3 DNA follows: TGTGCCAGCAGCTCGAGACTAGCGGGCGACACAGATACGCAGTATTTT. Protein: CASSSRLAGDTDTQYF.

The CDR3 region has the DNA TGTGCCAGCCGGCAGGGGGACTCCTACGAGCAGTACTTC. The encoded protein is CASRQGDSYEQYF. The chain has TRBV12-3 or TRBV12-4 and TRBJ2-7, with 7 bases matching TRBD1. Trimming cost V 8 bases and J 0 bases; bases outside gene matches: 4. The CDR3 runs 13 residues.

The V call is TRBV3-1 (or the pseudogene TRBV3-2), the J call TRBJ1-1; possible D gene TRBD1, 5 bases. The V end lost 7 bases, the J end lost 2 bases, and 11 bases lay between the germline ends. The CDR3 consists of 13 residues. CDR1 and CDR2 from the germline V gene are LGHDT and YNNKEL (reference sequence). Here the CDR3 DNA reads TGTGCCAGCATGGAGGGGTTTAACACTGAAGCTTTCTTT. Protein: CASMEGFNTEAFF.

CDR3: CASSVGGSVTYSYNEQFF. The DNA for the CDR3 is TGTGCCAGCAGCGTAGGAGGGAGCGTCACGTACTCCTACAATGAGCAGTTCTTC. J is TRBJ2-1 and V is TRBV9, with D perhaps TRBD2 (5 bases). Germline CDR1 reads SGDLS; CDR2 reads YYNGEE. V shed 0 bases and J shed 0 bases, with 16 bases lying between them. The CDR3 is made up of 18 amino acids.

The V gene is TRBV7-6, the J gene TRBJ1-4; tentative D call: TRBD1 (6 bases). The CDR3 sequence is 16 residues long. Germline loops: CDR1 SGHVS, CDR2 FNYEAQ. V lost 2 bases to trimming and J lost 7 bases, with 17 bases between them. CDR3 coding DNA: TGTGCCAGCAGCTTAAGCCCGGGACATTCGGGTGAAAAACTGTTTTTT. Translating gives CASSLSPGHSGEKLFF.

This chain links TRBV7-9 with TRBJ1-5, with TRBD1 matching over 10 bases. From germline, CDR1 is SEHNR and CDR2 FQNEAQ (reference sequence). The CDR3 totals 14 residues. V lost 5 bases to trimming and J lost 5 bases; unmatched junction nucleotides: 3. CDR3 DNA sequence: TGTGCCAGCAGCCCCGGGACAGGGGATCAGCCCCAGCATTTT. Translating gives CASSPGTGDQPQHF.

This rearrangement joins TRBV18 to TRBJ1-2, with a tentative D call TRBD1 (5 bases). The V gene's germline CDR1 is KGHSH and CDR2 LQKENI. The CDR3 covers 15 residues. V was clipped by 5 bases and J by 0 bases, with 13 bases between them. The DNA of the CDR3 is TGTGCCAGCTCAGACACAGGAAAACCTAACTATGGCTACACCTTC. Translating it yields CASSDTGKPNYGYTF.

J is TRBJ2-1 and V is TRBV9; weak D call: TRBD2 (6 bases). The ends were cut back, 0 bases at V and 6 bases at J, with 13 bases in the middle. Germline CDR1 and CDR2: SGDLS and YYNGEE. The CDR3 contains 15 residues. CDR3 DNA: TGTGCCAGCAGCGTAGGAGGGACTGCCTCCAATGAGCAGTTCTTC. This encodes CASSVGGTASNEQFF.

V and J are TRBV7-9 and TRBJ2-3; 10 bases fit TRBD2. The CDR3 has 15 residues. CDR1 is SEHNR and CDR2 is FQNEAQ in the germline V gene (reference sequence). V lost 3 bases to trimming and J lost 6 bases; unmatched junction nucleotides: 6. The chain's CDR3 is CASSFGAGGPDTQYF. The CDR3 DNA follows: TGTGCCAGCAGCTTCGGAGCGGGAGGGCCGGATACGCAGTATTTT.